This T cell receptor beta chain was sequenced for a study of T cell responses to AZD1222 COVID-19 vaccine. As concerns this clone: Its antigen is as yet unknown. The junction and the germline gene differ at one end; a read error may be behind it.

Germline V gives CDR1 MNHNS, CDR2 SASEGT. This CDR3 is 13 amino acids long. Libraries were prepared by immunoSEQ multiplex PCR; TCRdb keeps only in-frame clonotypes and omits some of them. The table records some 60,000 clones, 60% to 85% of them present only once. Whole-study results and caveats: Compared with day 0, the breadth and depth of the Spike-specific TCR repertoire rose significantly after two doses of AZD1222. Researchers report vaccine-associated CD4 TCRs spanning spike, with dominance at 160-218 and 743-854. The sample set comprised mostly white British donors with more females, and clonal diversity was possibly underestimated. Seropositive status at baseline applied to only five or six AZD1222 recipients.

Specimen: peripheral blood, collected 28 days after the second AZD1222 dose. This TCR was sampled from an adult who received the AZD1222 COVID-19 vaccine. The rearrangement joins TRBV6-1 to TRBJ1-2; no clear D. Written as DNA, the CDR3 is TGTGCCAGCAGTGAAGGTCTAGGTCCGCGAGGCTTCTTC. Protein product: CASSEGLGPRGFF.